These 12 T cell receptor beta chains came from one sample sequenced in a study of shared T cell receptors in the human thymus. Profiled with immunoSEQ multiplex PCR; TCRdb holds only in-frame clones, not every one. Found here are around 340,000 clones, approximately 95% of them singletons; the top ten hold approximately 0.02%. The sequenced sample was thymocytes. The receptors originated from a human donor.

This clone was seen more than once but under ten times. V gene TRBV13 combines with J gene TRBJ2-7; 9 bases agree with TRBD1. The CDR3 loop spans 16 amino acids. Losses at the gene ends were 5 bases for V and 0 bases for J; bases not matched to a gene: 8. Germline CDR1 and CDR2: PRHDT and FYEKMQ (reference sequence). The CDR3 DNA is TGTGCCAGCAGCCCACATCACAGGGGGCCCTCCTACGAGCAGTACTTC. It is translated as CASSPHHRGPSYEQYF.

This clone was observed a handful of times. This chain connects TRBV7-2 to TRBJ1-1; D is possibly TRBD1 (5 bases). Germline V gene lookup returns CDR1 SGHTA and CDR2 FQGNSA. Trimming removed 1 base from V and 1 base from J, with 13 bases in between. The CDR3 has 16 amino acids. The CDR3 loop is CASSLEPGCGNTEAFF. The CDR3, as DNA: TGTGCCAGCAGCTTAGAACCAGGGTGTGGGAACACTGAAGCTTTCTTT.

The CDR3 coding sequence is TGTGCCAGTAGTAGCCAGAGCAATCAGCCCCAGCATTTT. Amino acid sequence: CASSSQSNQPQHF. The chain has TRBV19 and TRBJ1-5; D gene ambiguous. CDR1 and CDR2 (germline): LNHDA, SQIVND (reference sequence). This CDR3 has 13 amino acids. The germline V and J ends were trimmed by 4 bases and 1 base, with 5 bases remaining between them.

Here the CDR3 DNA reads TGTGCCAGCAGCATACGGGTGGGTAGGGGGCACTACGAGCAGTACTTC. Its translation is CASSIRVGRGHYEQYF. The chain links TRBV11-2 to TRBJ2-7, with TRBD1 matching 7 bases. The V segment lost 5 bases and the J segment 3 bases; nucleotides outside the gene matches: 13. The CDR3 runs 16 residues. CDR1 and CDR2 (germline): SGHAT, FQNNGV.

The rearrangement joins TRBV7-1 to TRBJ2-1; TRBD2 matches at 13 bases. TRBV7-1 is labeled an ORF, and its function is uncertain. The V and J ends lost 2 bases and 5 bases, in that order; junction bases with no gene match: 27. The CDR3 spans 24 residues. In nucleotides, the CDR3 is TGTGCCAGCAGCTCATTAAAAGGAACTAGCGGGAGGGCCAAAGGGCACTCGGCGGACAATGAGCAGTTCTTC. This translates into CASSSLKGTSGRAKGHSADNEQFF.

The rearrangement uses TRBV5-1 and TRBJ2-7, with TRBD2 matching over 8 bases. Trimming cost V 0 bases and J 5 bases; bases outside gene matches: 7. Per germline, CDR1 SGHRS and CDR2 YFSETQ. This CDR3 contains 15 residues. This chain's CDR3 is CASSLEGGGRDEQYF. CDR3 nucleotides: TGCGCCAGCAGCTTGGAAGGCGGGGGGCGGGACGAGCAGTACTTC.

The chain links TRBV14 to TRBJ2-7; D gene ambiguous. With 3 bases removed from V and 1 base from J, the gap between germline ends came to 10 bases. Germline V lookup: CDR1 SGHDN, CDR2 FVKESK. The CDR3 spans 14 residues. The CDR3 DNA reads TGTGCCAGCAGCCATACGCTCCGTTCCTACGAGCAGTACTTC. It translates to CASSHTLRSYEQYF. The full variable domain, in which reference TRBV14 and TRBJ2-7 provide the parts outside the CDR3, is EAGVTQFPSHSVIEKGQTVTLRCDPISGHDNLYWYRRVMGKEIKFLLHFVKESKQDESGMPNNRFLAERTGGTYSTLKVQPAELEDSGVYFCASSHTLRSYEQYFGPGTRLTVT.

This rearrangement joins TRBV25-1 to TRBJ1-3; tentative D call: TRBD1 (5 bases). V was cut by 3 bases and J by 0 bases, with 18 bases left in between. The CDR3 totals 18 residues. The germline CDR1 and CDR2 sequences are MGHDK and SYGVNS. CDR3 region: CASSDLDTSIVSGNTIYF. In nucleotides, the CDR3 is TGTGCCAGCAGTGATCTGGACACTTCAATCGTCTCTGGAAACACCATATATTTT.

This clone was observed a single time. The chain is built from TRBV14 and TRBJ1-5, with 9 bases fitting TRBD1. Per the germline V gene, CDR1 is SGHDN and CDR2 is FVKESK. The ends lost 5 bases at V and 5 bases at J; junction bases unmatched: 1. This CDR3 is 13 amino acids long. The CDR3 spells CASSRDRDQPQHF. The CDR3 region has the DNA TGTGCCAGCAGCAGGGACAGGGATCAGCCCCAGCATTTT.

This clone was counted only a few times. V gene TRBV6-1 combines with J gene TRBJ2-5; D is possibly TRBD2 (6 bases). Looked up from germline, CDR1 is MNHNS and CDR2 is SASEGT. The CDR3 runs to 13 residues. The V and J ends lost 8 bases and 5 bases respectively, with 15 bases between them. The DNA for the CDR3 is TGTGCCAGCTTTCGGCGGGACGACGAGACCCAGTACTTC. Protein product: CASFRRDDETQYF.

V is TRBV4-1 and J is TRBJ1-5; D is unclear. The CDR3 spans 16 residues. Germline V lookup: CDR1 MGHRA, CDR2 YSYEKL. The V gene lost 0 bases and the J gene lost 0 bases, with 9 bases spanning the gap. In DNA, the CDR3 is TGCGCCAGCAGCCAAGATTACAAGAATAGCAATCAGCCCCAGCATTTT. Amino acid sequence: CASSQDYKNSNQPQHF.

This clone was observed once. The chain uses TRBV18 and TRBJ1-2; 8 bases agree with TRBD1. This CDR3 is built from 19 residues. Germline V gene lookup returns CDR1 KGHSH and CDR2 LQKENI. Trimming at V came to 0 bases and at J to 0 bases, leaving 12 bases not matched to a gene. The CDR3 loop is CASSPPTRTGWDTNYGYTF. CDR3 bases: TGTGCCAGCTCACCACCTACCCGGACAGGGTGGGACACTAACTATGGCTACACCTTC.